What follows are 16 T cell receptor beta chains derived from one specimen sequenced in a study of T cells in tumors and immune-related adverse events. Assay: immunoSEQ multiplex PCR; the TCRdb copy retains only in-frame clones and omits some. The sample shows around 8,300 clones, 90% to 95% of them seen only once. Sequencing used lymph node tissue, obtained from a patient treated with anti-PD-1 therapy. The receptors were sampled from a female donor with metastatic renal cell carcinoma.

The rearrangement links TRBV4-1 to TRBJ2-1; D could derive from TRBD1 or TRBD2 (5 bases each). CDR3 size: 16 residues. Trimming left V 1 base short and J 3 bases short, with 13 bases between. Germline lookup yields CDR1 MGHRA and CDR2 YSYEKL. This CDR3 is CASSQGLGAGYNEQFF. CDR3 DNA: TGCGCCAGCAGCCAAGGTTTAGGGGCGGGCTACAATGAGCAGTTCTTC.

Only one count was recorded for this clone. The J gene is TRBJ2-3, the V gene TRBV6-6; weak D call: TRBD2 (5 bases). CDR3 length equals 15 residues. Looked up from germline, CDR1 is MNHNY and CDR2 is SVGAGI (reference sequence). Trimming left V 6 bases short and J 4 bases short, with 17 bases between. CDR3 sequence reads: CASRSAAVLADTQYF. The CDR3, as DNA: TGTGCCAGCAGATCTGCAGCGGTCTTGGCAGATACGCAGTATTTT.

This chain uses TRBV5-5 with TRBJ2-2; no clear D gene. With 4 bases removed from V and 2 bases from J, the gap between germline ends came to 6 bases. CDR3 length equals 13 residues. Germline values: CDR1 SGHKS, CDR2 YYEKEE (reference sequence). In DNA form, the CDR3 reads TGTGCCAGCAGCCGTGTCAACACCGGGGAGCTGTTTTTT. Its translation is CASSRVNTGELFF.

The J gene is TRBJ1-1, the V gene TRBV6-5; D not certain. V lost 0 bases and J lost 6, with 14 bases in between. Germline loops: CDR1 MNHEY, CDR2 SVGAGI. The CDR3 runs to 15 residues. CDR3 residues: CASSYSMGILSEAFF. For the CDR3, the DNA is TGTGCCAGCAGTTACTCGATGGGAATCCTCTCTGAAGCTTTCTTT.

This chain links TRBV7-8 with TRBJ2-7; the D is unclear. Germline CDR1 is SGHVS and CDR2 is FQNEAQ. This CDR3 has 14 residues. V was shortened by 7 bases and J by 0 bases, with 13 bases between the two germline ends. For the CDR3, the DNA is TGTGCCAGCATCATCTGGGTTAGCTCCTACGAGCAGTACTTC. It translates to CASIIWVSSYEQYF.

This clone was counted a few times. V usage is TRBV19 and J usage is TRBJ1-6, with D perhaps TRBD1 (5 bases). Germline V gene sequence: CDR1 LNHDA, CDR2 SQIVND (reference sequence). This CDR3 has 12 amino acids. The germline V and J ends were trimmed by 4 bases and 10 bases, with 8 bases remaining between them. CDR3 sequence: CASSTRQSPLHF. For the CDR3, the DNA is TGTGCCAGTAGTACTCGACAGTCACCCCTCCACTTT.

V usage is TRBV5-1 and J usage is TRBJ2-1; TRBD2 matches 10 bases. Germline V gene data show CDR1 as SGHRS and CDR2 as YFSETQ. CDR3 size: 16 residues. The V gene end was trimmed by 2 bases and the J gene end by 0 bases; junction bases not matched to a gene: 2. The DNA for the CDR3 is TGCGCCAGCAGCTTAGCTAGCGGGAGCTCCTACAATGAGCAGTTCTTC. Its protein is CASSLASGSSYNEQFF.

The rearrangement joins TRBV18 to TRBJ2-7; D unresolved. Germline V gene sequence: CDR1 KGHSH, CDR2 LQKENI. Trimming removed 2 bases from V and 6 bases from J, with 8 bases in between. The CDR3 runs to 12 residues. The DNA of the CDR3 is TGTGCCAGCTCACCAGACACCTTCGAGCAGTACTTC. Encoded protein: CASSPDTFEQYF.

The rearrangement uses TRBV19 and TRBJ1-2, with D perhaps matching TRBD1 (5 bases). Germline V gene data show CDR1 as LNHDA and CDR2 as SQIVND (reference sequence). This CDR3 has 17 amino acids. V was clipped by 7 bases and J by 3 bases, with 24 bases between them. CDR3 sequence (DNA): TGTGCCAGTATCCCGCGCGTCAGGGTGGTGAGGGACTATGGCTACACCTTC. Its translation: CASIPRVRVVRDYGYTF.

This chain links TRBV5-8 with TRBJ2-7; tentatively, D is TRBD1 (6 bases). Germline V lookup: CDR1 SGHTS, CDR2 YDEGEE. The CDR3 length is 13 residues. Between the trimmed V and J ends, which lost 0 bases and 2 bases, there was a span of 6 bases. The CDR3 loop is CASSLDRAYEQYF. In DNA form, the CDR3 reads TGTGCCAGCAGCTTGGACAGGGCCTACGAGCAGTACTTC.

This chain joins TRBV10-2 and TRBJ1-1, with D unresolved. The V end lost 7 bases, the J end lost 5 bases, and 8 bases lay between the germline ends. Germline loops: CDR1 WSHSY, CDR2 SAAADI. The CDR3 is made up of 11 amino acids. The CDR3 sequence is CASKVGTEAFF. CDR3 sequence (DNA): TGCGCCAGCAAGGTGGGTACTGAAGCTTTCTTT.

V gene TRBV4-1 combines with J gene TRBJ2-1; D ambiguous. The CDR3 length is 14 residues. Per the germline V gene, CDR1 is MGHRA and CDR2 is YSYEKL. Trimming removed 1 base at V and 3 bases at J, with 7 bases between. The CDR3 coding sequence is TGCGCCAGCAGCCAAGGTGCGGACTACAATGAGCAGTTCTTC. It encodes CASSQGADYNEQFF.

This sequence joins TRBV20-1 and TRBJ2-1, with 7 positions matching TRBD2. The V and J ends lost 4 bases and 8 bases, in that order; junction bases with no gene match: 2. The germline CDR1 and CDR2 sequences are DFQATT and SNEGSKA (reference sequence). The CDR3 contains 11 residues. Written as DNA, the CDR3 is TGCAGTGCTATCACTAGCGATGAGCAGTTCTTC. It codes for CSAITSDEQFF.

The CDR3 DNA follows: TGTGCCAGCAGCTTGGGGACCCCCTCTGGAAACACCATATATTTT. It codes for CASSLGTPSGNTIYF. The V gene is TRBV5-4, the J gene TRBJ1-3; no firm D call. Germline CDR1 and CDR2: SGHNT and YYREEE (reference sequence). Deletions cut 0 bases from V and 0 bases from J, with 7 bases between. This CDR3 comprises 15 residues.

The J gene is TRBJ1-1, the V gene TRBV18; D uncertain. Germline V gives CDR1 KGHSH, CDR2 LQKENI. The CDR3 has 15 amino acids. Trimming removed 4 bases from V and 0 bases from J, with 12 bases in between. The CDR3 DNA is TGTGCCAGCTCACGGACGAGAAACATGAACACTGAAGCTTTCTTT. Protein: CASSRTRNMNTEAFF.

The rearrangement joins TRBV10-3 to TRBJ1-2; perhaps TRBD1 as D (6 bases). This CDR3 comprises 13 residues. V lost 7 bases and J lost 3, with 12 bases in between. CDR1 is ENHRY and CDR2 is SYGVKD in the germline V gene. Written as DNA, the CDR3 is TGTGCCATCACCCAACAGGGTGACTATGGCTACACCTTC. It translates to CAITQQGDYGYTF.